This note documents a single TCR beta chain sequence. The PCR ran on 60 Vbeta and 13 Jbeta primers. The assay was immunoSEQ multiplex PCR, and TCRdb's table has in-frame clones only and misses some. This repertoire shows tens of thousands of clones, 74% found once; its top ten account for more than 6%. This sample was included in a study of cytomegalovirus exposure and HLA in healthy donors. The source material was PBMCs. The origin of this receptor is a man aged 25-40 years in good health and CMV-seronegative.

The DNA of the CDR3 is TGTGCCAGCTCACCACAGGGGGCGCGGGCCGGGGCTGAAGCTTTCTTT. Its protein is CASSPQGARAGAEAFF. The chain employs TRBV18 and TRBJ1-1; 7 bases agree with TRBD1. V lost 1 base and J lost 6; bases outside the gene matches: 11. Per the germline V gene, CDR1 is KGHSH and CDR2 is LQKENI. The CDR3 consists of 16 residues.